This T cell receptor beta chain was found in a study of blood T cell repertoires in COVID-19. The CDR3 is made up of 16 amino acids. V shed 3 bases and J shed 1 base, with 10 bases lying between them. Germline values: CDR1 MNHEY, CDR2 SMNVEV (reference sequence). TCRdb's copy holds only in-frame clones and misses some; the assay was immunoSEQ multiplex PCR. This sample has 80,000 to 100,000 clones, with around 85% found just once. The gene calls are TRBV27 and TRBJ1-6, with D perhaps matching TRBD1 (5 bases). The source material was peripheral blood. The source of this sequence is a man aged 55 to 70 with acute or convalescent COVID-19. CDR3 in DNA: TGTGCCAGCAGTTTTTCGAGACAGTCCTATAATTCACCCCTCCACTTT. Its translation: CASSFSRQSYNSPLHF.